The rows below give T cell receptor beta chains drawn from one sample of a study of T cell responses to AZD1222 COVID-19 vaccine. The method was immunoSEQ multiplex PCR; TCRdb's version includes in-frame clones alone and lacks a portion of them. Of just over 90,000 clones listed, 80% to 90% were seen once; the top ten hold roughly 2.4%. Here the sequenced sample was peripheral blood, taken 28 days after the second AZD1222 dose. The origin of the receptors is an adult who received the AZD1222 COVID-19 vaccine. Both conserved end residues are part of each CDR3. The D gene is left open where the match is weak. Rows may omit the clone size; those that give it use once, few, many or a size class.

>TRBJ1-4|TRBV28|NA|NA
CASSTQGATNEKLFF
TGTGCCAGCAGTACACAGGGAGCAACTAATGAAAAACTGTTTTTT
>TRBJ1-1|TRBV6-4|NA|NA
CASSESANTEAFF
TGTGCCAGCAGTGAATCAGCGAACACTGAAGCTTTCTTT
>TRBJ1-1|TRBV7-9|NA|NA
CASRPWQGVNTEAFF
TGTGCCAGCAGACCGTGGCAGGGTGTGAACACTGAAGCTTTCTTT
>TRBJ1-2|TRBV25-1|TRBD1|NA
CASTTGAGYTF
TGTGCCAGCACCACAGGGGCTGGCTACACCTTC
>TRBJ2-1|TRBV15|NA|NA
CATSRGGSSYNEQFF
TGTGCCACCAGCAGAGGGGGGAGCAGCTACAATGAGCAGTTCTTC
>TRBJ1-1|TRBV18|NA|NA
CASSPTDVNTEAFF
TGTGCCAGCTCACCAACTGACGTGAACACTGAAGCTTTCTTT
>TRBJ2-7|TRBV2|TRBD2|NA
CASSEREGSYEQYF
TGTGCCAGCTCTGAGCGGGAGGGATCCTACGAGCAGTACTTC
>TRBJ1-5|TRBV27|TRBD1|NA
CASSSRQGGQPQHF
TGTGCCAGCAGTAGTAGACAGGGCGGTCAGCCCCAGCATTTT
>TRBJ1-4|TRBV30|NA|NA
CAWSLRGGNEKLFF
TGTGCCTGGAGTCTCCGGGGGGGGAATGAAAAACTGTTTTTT
>TRBJ2-7|TRBV11-2|NA|NA
CASSVTYEQYF
TGTGCCAGCAGCGTAACCTACGAGCAGTACTTC
>TRBJ2-3|TRBV4-2|NA|NA
CASRPQLIANTDTQYF
TGTGCCAGCCGCCCCCAACTAATAGCTAACACAGATACGCAGTATTTT
>TRBJ2-1|TRBV7-2|NA|NA
CASSQDRDNEQFF
TGTGCCAGCAGCCAGGACAGAGACAATGAGCAGTTCTTC
>TRBJ1-2|TRBV14|TRBD1|NA
CASSQVDRGTYTF
TGTGCCAGCAGCCAAGTGGACAGGGGGACCTACACCTTC
>TRBJ2-2|TRBV4-2|NA|NA
CASSQEGVSTGELFF
TGTGCCAGCAGCCAAGAGGGGGTCAGCACCGGGGAGCTGTTTTTT
>TRBJ2-7|TRBV7-8|TRBD1|NA
CASRLTGTGAGEQYF
TGTGCCAGCAGATTAACCGGGACAGGGGCGGGCGAGCAGTACTTC
>TRBJ2-7|TRBV20-1|TRBD1|NA
CSAGTDYEQYF
TGCAGTGCCGGGACAGACTACGAGCAGTACTTC
>TRBJ1-2|TRBV30|NA|NA
CAWSVGESYGYTF
TGTGCCTGGAGTGTAGGGGAGTCATATGGCTACACCTTC
>TRBJ2-1|TRBV10-3|TRBD2|NA
CAISESAKREGRDEQFF
TGTGCCATCAGTGAGTCCGCGAAGCGGGAGGGCCGCGATGAGCAGTTCTTC
>TRBJ2-7|TRBV3-1/TRBV3-2|NA|NA
CASSQAPFGGSYEQYF
TGTGCCAGCAGCCAAGCCCCCTTTGGGGGGTCATACGAGCAGTACTTC
>TRBJ1-1|TRBV5-1|TRBD1|NA
CATKGTENTEAFF
TGCGCCACCAAAGGGACAGAGAACACTGAAGCTTTCTTT
>TRBJ2-2|TRBV5-1|TRBD1|NA
CASSPEGTGAGELFF
TGCGCCAGCAGCCCCGAGGGGACAGGGGCCGGGGAGCTGTTTTTT
>TRBJ2-1|TRBV6-1|NA|few
CASSEGPNNEQFF
TGTGCCAGCAGTGAAGGGCCAAACAATGAGCAGTTCTTC
>TRBJ1-3|TRBV12-3/TRBV12-4|NA|once
CASSFGNTIYF
TGTGCCAGCAGTTTCGGAAACACCATATATTTT
>TRBJ2-4|TRBV6-1|NA|NA
CASSEATRGQNIQYF
TGTGCCAGCAGTGAGGCCACACGAGGGCAGAACATTCAGTACTTC
>TRBJ1-1|TRBV27|NA|NA
CASSTAGLYTEAFF
TGTGCCAGCAGTACCGCAGGGTTGTACACTGAAGCTTTCTTT
>TRBJ1-1|TRBV7-9|TRBD1|NA
CASSHGLGTVGTEAFF
TGTGCCAGCAGCCACGGTTTGGGGACAGTTGGGACTGAAGCTTTCTTT
>TRBJ2-7|TRBV5-1|NA|NA
CASWGIGSYEQYF
TGCGCCAGCTGGGGCATCGGGTCCTACGAGCAGTACTTC
>TRBJ2-3|TRBV6-4|TRBD2|NA
CASSPGTSGGTDTQYF
TGTGCCAGCAGTCCCGGGACTAGCGGGGGCACAGATACGCAGTATTTT
>TRBJ1-6|TRBV30|NA|NA
CAWSAAFNSPLHF
TGTGCCTGGAGCGCAGCATTCAATTCACCCCTCCACTTT
>TRBJ1-5|TRBV7-9|NA|NA
CASSLQGSNQPQHF
TGTGCCAGCAGCTTACAGGGAAGCAATCAGCCCCAGCATTTT
>TRBJ2-5|TRBV6-1|NA|NA
CASSESMSGADQETQYF
TGTGCCAGCAGTGAATCCATGTCGGGGGCCGACCAAGAGACCCAGTACTTC
>TRBJ2-7|TRBV5-1|TRBD2|NA
CASSPGGTSGGYEQYF
TGCGCCAGCAGCCCTGGGGGGACTAGCGGGGGCTACGAGCAGTACTTC
>TRBJ2-1|TRBV11-3|NA|few
CASSLGLGSPEYNEQFF
TGTGCCAGCAGCTTAGGTCTGGGCTCCCCTGAGTACAATGAGCAGTTCTTC
>TRBJ1-1|TRBV27|NA|once
CASSSLGISNTEAFF
TGTGCCAGCAGTTCCCTGGGCATATCGAACACTGAAGCTTTCTTT
>TRBJ2-7|TRBV7-2|NA|NA
CASSFPPGRGYEQYF
TGTGCCAGCAGCTTTCCCCCAGGCAGGGGCTACGAGCAGTACTTC
>TRBJ1-5|TRBV6-5|TRBD1|once
CASSKGQGYNQPQHF
TGTGCCAGCAGCAAGGGACAGGGGTACAATCAGCCCCAGCATTTT
>TRBJ2-1|TRBV11-3|NA|NA
CASRRRSYNEQFF
TGTGCCAGCAGACGACGTTCCTACAATGAGCAGTTCTTC
>TRBJ2-7|TRBV11-3|TRBD1|NA
CASSSGQDGSYEQYF
TGTGCCAGCAGCTCGGGACAGGATGGATCCTACGAGCAGTACTTC
>TRBJ2-1|TRBV7-9|NA|NA
CASSLEAEYNEQFF
TGTGCCAGCAGCTTAGAGGCCGAGTACAATGAGCAGTTCTTC
>TRBJ1-2|TRBV6-6|NA|few
CASSYSEARPEIPF
TGTGCCAGCAGTTACTCGGAGGCCAGGCCTGAAATACCTTTC
>TRBJ2-7|TRBV9|TRBD1|NA
CASSTGTGPYEQYF
TGTGCCAGCAGCACCGGGACAGGTCCCTACGAGCAGTACTTC
>TRBJ2-5|TRBV7-9|NA|NA
CASSLGTGDQETQYF
TGTGCCAGCAGCTTAGGGACCGGGGATCAAGAGACCCAGTACTTC
>TRBJ2-7|TRBV18|TRBD1|NA
CASSPPNTGQGPIVF
TGTGCCAGCTCACCACCGAACACGGGACAGGGACCTATAGTCTTC
>TRBJ2-5|TRBV7-2|NA|NA
CASSLMFSGETQYF
TGTGCCAGCAGCTTAATGTTCTCGGGGGAGACCCAGTACTTC
>TRBJ1-1|TRBV6-5|TRBD1|NA
CASSFLQQGASEAFF
TGTGCCAGCAGTTTCTTGCAACAGGGGGCCTCTGAAGCTTTCTTT
>TRBJ1-5|TRBV19|NA|NA
CASSIIRDQPQHF
TGTGCCAGTAGTATAATAAGGGATCAGCCCCAGCATTTT
>TRBJ1-2|TRBV5-4|NA|few
CASSLEVPDKSNGYTF
TGTGCCAGCAGCTTGGAGGTCCCGGACAAAAGCAATGGCTACACCTTC
>TRBJ2-7|TRBV18|NA|once
CASSPATGPSTSYEQYF
TGTGCCAGCTCACCAGCTACAGGGCCCTCGACCTCCTACGAGCAGTACTTC
>TRBJ1-1|TRBV2|NA|NA
CASGLQNTEAFF
TGTGCCAGCGGGCTACAGAACACTGAAGCTTTCTTT